Listed below are T cell receptor beta chains from one sample, sequenced in a study of cytomegalovirus exposure and HLA in healthy donors. The protocol was immunoSEQ multiplex PCR, while the TCRdb copy is restricted to in-frame clones and leaves out a portion. The table has 300,000 or so clones, over 75% seen once. Sequenced input: PBMCs. All receptors come from a man younger than 45 in good health and CMV-seronegative. The CDR3 runs from the conserved cysteine through the conserved F or W. The order of the fields is J gene, V gene, clone size, D gene, CDR3 DNA, CDR3 protein. D genes are given only for firm matches. Clone size appears in some rows only: once, few, many, or a class for an expanded clone.

j_gene: TRBJ2-7; v_gene: TRBV6-5; abundance: few; d_gene: TRBD1; CDR3nt: TGTGCCAGCAGCCCCGGGACAGGTGGTGAGCAGTACTTC; CDR3aa: CASSPGTGGEQYF
j_gene: TRBJ2-1; v_gene: TRBV12-5; abundance: NA; d_gene: TRBD1; CDR3nt: TGTGCTAGTGGTTTGGTAGCACAGGGGGGCGGCAATGAGCAGTTCTTC; CDR3aa: CASGLVAQGGGNEQFF
j_gene: TRBJ2-2; v_gene: TRBV5-1; abundance: NA; d_gene: NA; CDR3nt: TGCGCCAGCAGCGTCGGGACTTTAAACGGGGAGCTGTTTTTT; CDR3aa: CASSVGTLNGELFF
j_gene: TRBJ2-5; v_gene: TRBV11-3; abundance: NA; d_gene: TRBD1; CDR3nt: TGTGCCAGCAGCTACCAGCAGTGGGACAGCCAGTCGATAGAGACCCAGTACTTC; CDR3aa: CASSYQQWDSQSIETQYF
j_gene: TRBJ2-1; v_gene: TRBV5-6; abundance: NA; d_gene: TRBD2; CDR3nt: TGTGCCAGCGACCGACTAGCGGGGGGTTACAATGAGCAGTTCTTC; CDR3aa: CASDRLAGGYNEQFF
j_gene: TRBJ1-2; v_gene: TRBV27; abundance: NA; d_gene: TRBD1; CDR3nt: TGTGCCAGCAGTGGGACAGGGTACGGCTACACCTTC; CDR3aa: CASSGTGYGYTF
j_gene: TRBJ2-7; v_gene: TRBV6-5; abundance: NA; d_gene: NA; CDR3nt: TGTGCCAGCAGTGTCTCCAGGGGCACCTACGAGCAGTACTTC; CDR3aa: CASSVSRGTYEQYF
j_gene: TRBJ1-2; v_gene: TRBV2; abundance: NA; d_gene: NA; CDR3nt: TGTGCCAGCAGTGTACCGGGGAATGGCTACACCTTC; CDR3aa: CASSVPGNGYTF
j_gene: TRBJ1-3; v_gene: TRBV6-1; abundance: NA; d_gene: TRBD1; CDR3nt: TGTGCCAGCAGTTCCCGGACAGGGACCGGAAACACCATATATTTT; CDR3aa: CASSSRTGTGNTIYF
j_gene: TRBJ1-4; v_gene: TRBV5-1; abundance: NA; d_gene: NA; CDR3nt: TGCGCCAGCAGCTTGGCTATTAATGAAAAACTGTTTTTT; CDR3aa: CASSLAINEKLFF
j_gene: TRBJ1-6; v_gene: TRBV11-2; abundance: NA; d_gene: NA; CDR3nt: TGTGCCAGCAGCACACGGACTGCTGGTAATTCACCCCTCCACTTT; CDR3aa: CASSTRTAGNSPLHF
j_gene: TRBJ2-6; v_gene: TRBV12-5; abundance: NA; d_gene: NA; CDR3nt: TGTGCTAGTGGTTTCGGGGTATCTGGGGCCAACGTCCTGACTTTC; CDR3aa: CASGFGVSGANVLTF
j_gene: TRBJ1-4; v_gene: TRBV20-1; abundance: NA; d_gene: NA; CDR3nt: TGCAGTGCTAGTACAGGCGGAAAACTGTTTTTT; CDR3aa: CSASTGGKLFF
j_gene: TRBJ1-1; v_gene: TRBV30; abundance: few; d_gene: TRBD1; CDR3nt: TGTGCCTGGACTTCCGCAGGGGGGACTGAAGCTTTCTTT; CDR3aa: CAWTSAGGTEAFF
j_gene: TRBJ2-1; v_gene: TRBV28; abundance: NA; d_gene: TRBD2; CDR3nt: TGTGCCAGCAGTTCGTTAGCGGGGGGGCTCAATGAGCAGTTCTTC; CDR3aa: CASSSLAGGLNEQFF
j_gene: TRBJ1-3; v_gene: TRBV7-9; abundance: NA; d_gene: TRBD1; CDR3nt: TGTGCCAGCAGCCGGGACAGGGGCAACACCATATATTTT; CDR3aa: CASSRDRGNTIYF
j_gene: TRBJ1-1; v_gene: TRBV7-5; abundance: NA; d_gene: NA; CDR3nt: TGTGTCAGAAGCTTACGAACGCCTGAGGACACTGAAGCTTTCTTT; CDR3aa: CVRSLRTPEDTEAFF
j_gene: TRBJ2-3; v_gene: TRBV15; abundance: NA; d_gene: NA; CDR3nt: TGTGCCACCAGCAGAGTCGATAGCGGCACAGATACGCAGTATTTT; CDR3aa: CATSRVDSGTDTQYF
j_gene: TRBJ2-7; v_gene: TRBV25-1; abundance: NA; d_gene: NA; CDR3nt: TGTGCCAGCAGTGAAGGTGTCGGCTACGAGCAGTACTTC; CDR3aa: CASSEGVGYEQYF
j_gene: TRBJ1-1; v_gene: TRBV7-6; abundance: once; d_gene: NA; CDR3nt: TGTGCCAGCAGCTTAAACAGCTACACCGAAGCTTTCTTT; CDR3aa: CASSLNSYTEAFF
j_gene: TRBJ1-4; v_gene: TRBV27; abundance: NA; d_gene: NA; CDR3nt: TGTGCCAGCAGTTTATCGATGGCCCTAGGAGATGAAAAACTGTTTTTT; CDR3aa: CASSLSMALGDEKLFF
j_gene: TRBJ2-1; v_gene: TRBV6-1; abundance: NA; d_gene: NA; CDR3nt: TGTGCCGCAGGACCAATAGGGGCTGAGCAGTTCTTC; CDR3aa: CAAGPIGAEQFF
j_gene: TRBJ2-1; v_gene: TRBV2; abundance: NA; d_gene: NA; CDR3nt: TGTGCCAGCAGTGAATTGGGGGCTGATTACAATGAGCAGTTCTTC; CDR3aa: CASSELGADYNEQFF
j_gene: TRBJ2-7; v_gene: TRBV4-1; abundance: NA; d_gene: NA; CDR3nt: TGCGCCAGCAGCCAAGTGCCCCAAGAGGCGGCCTCCTACGAGCAGTACTTC; CDR3aa: CASSQVPQEAASYEQYF
j_gene: TRBJ1-5; v_gene: TRBV6-5; abundance: NA; d_gene: TRBD1; CDR3nt: TGTGCCAGCAGTGGGGACAGGACTAGCAATCAGCCCCAGCATTTT; CDR3aa: CASSGDRTSNQPQHF
j_gene: TRBJ2-3; v_gene: TRBV4-2; abundance: NA; d_gene: NA; CDR3nt: TGTGCCAGCAGCCAAGGAGGAGGTACAAATACGCAGTATTTT; CDR3aa: CASSQGGGTNTQYF
j_gene: TRBJ2-2; v_gene: TRBV7-6; abundance: NA; d_gene: TRBD1; CDR3nt: TGTGCCAGCAGCTTAGGAGCGTCGGGACAGGGGGCCGCCGGGGAGCTGTTTTTT; CDR3aa: CASSLGASGQGAAGELFF
j_gene: TRBJ1-1; v_gene: TRBV6-1; abundance: NA; d_gene: NA; CDR3nt: TGTGCCAGCAGTGAAGAAGGAGGGTACACTGAAGCTTTCTTT; CDR3aa: CASSEEGGYTEAFF
j_gene: TRBJ2-3; v_gene: TRBV27; abundance: NA; d_gene: TRBD2; CDR3nt: TGTGCCAGCAGTGATGACGGGGGGGCCTGGGATACGCAGTATTTT; CDR3aa: CASSDDGGAWDTQYF
j_gene: TRBJ1-2; v_gene: TRBV11-2; abundance: NA; d_gene: NA; CDR3nt: TGTGCCAGCAGCTTAGCGGTTCTAGGGGATGGCTACACCTTC; CDR3aa: CASSLAVLGDGYTF
j_gene: TRBJ2-1; v_gene: TRBV9; abundance: NA; d_gene: TRBD2; CDR3nt: TGTGCCAGCAGCGTTGTCCTAGCGGGGGGGCGGAGTGAGCAGTTCTTC; CDR3aa: CASSVVLAGGRSEQFF
j_gene: TRBJ1-2; v_gene: TRBV5-5; abundance: NA; d_gene: NA; CDR3nt: TGTGCCAGCAGCTTGCAGGGATACGGCTACACCTTC; CDR3aa: CASSLQGYGYTF
j_gene: TRBJ1-2; v_gene: TRBV27; abundance: few; d_gene: NA; CDR3nt: TGTGCCAGCAGTTTATTAGCGGGATCGGGCTACACCTTC; CDR3aa: CASSLLAGSGYTF
j_gene: TRBJ2-1; v_gene: TRBV7-2; abundance: NA; d_gene: NA; CDR3nt: TGTGCCAGCAGCTTGGACATCAATGAGCAGTTCTTC; CDR3aa: CASSLDINEQFF
j_gene: TRBJ2-1; v_gene: TRBV2; abundance: NA; d_gene: TRBD2; CDR3nt: TGTGCCAGCAGAAACCTAGCGGGGGGCCCAATCGAGCAGTTCTTC; CDR3aa: CASRNLAGGPIEQFF
j_gene: TRBJ1-1; v_gene: TRBV18; abundance: NA; d_gene: NA; CDR3nt: TGTGCCAGCTCACCATCCCGGGGGGCGCGGACTGAAGCTTTCTTT; CDR3aa: CASSPSRGARTEAFF
j_gene: TRBJ2-2; v_gene: TRBV19; abundance: NA; d_gene: NA; CDR3nt: TGTGCCAGTTGTACTTTGGGGGCTCCCGGGGAGCTGTTTTTT; CDR3aa: CASCTLGAPGELFF
j_gene: TRBJ1-2; v_gene: TRBV4-3; abundance: NA; d_gene: NA; CDR3nt: TGCGCCAGCAGCCAAGGCCTAGGGGGAAACTATGGCTACACCTTC; CDR3aa: CASSQGLGGNYGYTF
j_gene: TRBJ1-5; v_gene: TRBV5-8; abundance: NA; d_gene: NA; CDR3nt: TGTGCCAGCAACCCAGGGGTCTTCAGCAATCAGCCCCAGCATTTT; CDR3aa: CASNPGVFSNQPQHF
j_gene: TRBJ2-5; v_gene: TRBV6-6; abundance: NA; d_gene: TRBD1; CDR3nt: TGTGCCAGCAGTTACAGTCAGGGGGCCGGGGAGACCCAGTACTTC; CDR3aa: CASSYSQGAGETQYF
j_gene: TRBJ1-1; v_gene: TRBV12-5; abundance: NA; d_gene: NA; CDR3nt: TGTGCTAGTGGTTTCCGACTTAAGGACAGCGTGGGCACTGAAGCTTTCTTT; CDR3aa: CASGFRLKDSVGTEAFF
j_gene: TRBJ2-5; v_gene: TRBV7-2; abundance: once; d_gene: TRBD2; CDR3nt: TGTGCCAGCAGCTTAGCCCCTTTAGCGGGGGCGGCAGGGGAGACCCAGTACTTC; CDR3aa: CASSLAPLAGAAGETQYF